What follows describes a single TCR beta chain. Its cognate antigen is unknown. These data originate in a study of T cell responses to AZD1222 COVID-19 vaccine. Study-wide points: Spike-specific TCR breadth and depth rose after two AZD1222 doses. Only after the peak T cell response were repertoires sampled. Clonal diversity was possibly underestimated, and the donors were mostly white British, with more females.

Sequencing used immunoSEQ multiplex PCR; TCRdb keeps in-frame clones, though not all of them. This table holds tens of thousands of clones, 75% to 90% found once. V lost 7 bases, J lost 8 bases, and 8 bases stayed unmatched. CDR1 MDHEN and CDR2 SYDVKM come from the germline V gene. The CDR3 extends over 14 amino acids. This rearrangement joins TRBV28 to TRBJ1-4; the match to TRBD1 covers 9 bases. The sequence was obtained from an adult in good health. This sample comprised peripheral blood, obtained on day 0 of AZD1222 vaccination. The CDR3 bases are TGTGCCAGCACCTTAGGACAGGGGATGGAAAAACTGTTTTTT. It yields the protein CASTLGQGMEKLFF. Full variable domain (outside the CDR3, taken from reference TRBV28 and TRBJ1-4): DVKVTQSSRYLVKRTGEKVFLECVQDMDHENMFWYRQDPGLGLRLIYFSYDVKMKEKGDIPEGYSVSREKKERFSLILESASTNQTSMYLCASTLGQGMEKLFFGSGTQLSVL.